This T cell receptor beta chain was sequenced during a study of beta chain features in type 1 diabetes. General study findings and limits: It was not settled here whether HLA type affects TCRB rearrangement. A moderate, significant TCRB CDR3 shortening appeared in type 1 diabetes across four CD4+ subsets.

This clone was found many times. Antigen specificity is unknown. This CDR3 spans 12 amino acids. Trimming removed 6 bases from V and 5 bases from J; junction bases left unmatched: 6. Germline V CDR1 and CDR2: SQVTM, ANQGSEA. Of the isolated RNA, all was reverse transcribed, and so the sequenced material was expressed TCRB transcripts. Sequencing was performed with immunoSEQ multiplex PCR; in TCRdb, only in-frame clones are kept and a portion is missing. The repertoire holds 130,000 to 150,000 clones, with 10% as singletons. V and J are TRBV29-1 and TRBJ1-1; TRBD1 matches at 7 bases. This clonotype originated in a man between 18 and 35 years old in good health. Sequenced material: naive CD4+ T cells from blood. For the CDR3, the DNA is TGCAGCGTAGCAGGGGGATGGACTGAAGCTTTCTTT. It specifies CSVAGGWTEAFF. Full variable domain (outside the CDR3, taken from reference TRBV29-1 and TRBJ1-1): SAVISQKPSRDICQRGTSLTIQCQVDSQVTMMFWYRQQPGQSLTLIATANQGSEATYESGFVIDKFPISRPNLTFSTLTVSNMSPEDSSIYLCSVAGGWTEAFFGQGTRLTVV.